This TCR beta chain is drawn from a study of human T cells and chemical hapten exposure. The wider study: DPC at 0.01% went onto the upper back in patch tests, read at 6 days.

Individual cDNA molecules each carried unique molecular identifiers attached by the library. In the authors' workflow: A typical sample had roughly 96,000 TCRs, with roughly 23,224 to 690,600 overall. TCRdb re-derived calls from the RACE reads in MiXCR, one entry per CDR3 protein. Clone size and V and J calls follow TCRdb, not the original study. This table has more than 100,000 distinct CDR3 sequences, approximately 12% appearing once. Indicated time point: pre-sensitization, week 0. Treatment given: therapeutic diphenylcyclopropenone sensitization with weekly scalp DPC. Someone pulled total RNA out of unfractionated whole blood. The germline V gene has CDR1 DFQATT and CDR2 SNEGSKA (reference sequence). CDR3 size: 10 residues. This clonotype was seen more than once but under ten times.

The sample consisted of whole blood, taken in connection with sensitization to the hapten diphenylcyclopropenone (DPC). This TCR was sampled from a woman aged 18 to 35 with alopecia areata. Some clones in this sample may be carry-over from other donors' samples. The chain is built from TRBV20-1 and TRBJ2-3; D uncertain. The CDR3 bases are TGCAGCTTTCACACAGATACGCAGTATTTT. It yields the protein CSFHTDTQYF.